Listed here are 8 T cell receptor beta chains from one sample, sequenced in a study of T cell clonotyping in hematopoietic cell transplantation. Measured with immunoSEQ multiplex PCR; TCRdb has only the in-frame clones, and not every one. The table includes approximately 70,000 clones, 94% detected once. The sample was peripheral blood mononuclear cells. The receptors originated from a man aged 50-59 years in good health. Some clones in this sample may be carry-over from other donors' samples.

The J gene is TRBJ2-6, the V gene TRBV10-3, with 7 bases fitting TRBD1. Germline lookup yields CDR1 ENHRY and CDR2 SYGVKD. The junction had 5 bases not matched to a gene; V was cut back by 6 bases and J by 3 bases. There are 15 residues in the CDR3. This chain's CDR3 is CAIRETGVGANVLTF. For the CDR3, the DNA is TGTGCCATCAGAGAAACAGGGGTTGGGGCCAACGTCCTGACTTTC.

The CDR3 sequence is CASSSTGTEAFF. Written as DNA, the CDR3 is TGTGCCAGCAGTTCGACAGGCACTGAAGCTTTCTTT. The rearrangement uses TRBV28 and TRBJ1-1, with D possibly TRBD1 on 6 matching bases. This CDR3 has 12 amino acids. Germline loops: CDR1 MDHEN, CDR2 SYDVKM. V gave up 4 bases and J gave up 4 bases, with 7 bases separating them. The full variable domain, its missing parts supplied by reference TRBV28 and TRBJ1-1, is DVKVTQSSRYLVKRTGEKVFLECVQDMDHENMFWYRQDPGLGLRLIYFSYDVKMKEKGDIPEGYSVSREKKERFSLILESASTNQTSMYLCASSSTGTEAFFGQGTRLTVV.

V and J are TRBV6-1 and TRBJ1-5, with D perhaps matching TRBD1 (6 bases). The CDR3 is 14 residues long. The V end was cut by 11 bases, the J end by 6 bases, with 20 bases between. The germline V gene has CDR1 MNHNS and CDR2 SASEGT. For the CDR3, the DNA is TGTGCCGGATCCCCTACGGGGGGCGGTCAGCCCCAGCATTTT. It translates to CAGSPTGGGQPQHF.

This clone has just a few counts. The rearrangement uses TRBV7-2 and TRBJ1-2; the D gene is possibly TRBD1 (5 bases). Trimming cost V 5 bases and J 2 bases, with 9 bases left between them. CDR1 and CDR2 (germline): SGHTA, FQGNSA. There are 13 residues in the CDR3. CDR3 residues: CASSQGPNYGYTF. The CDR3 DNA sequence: TGTGCCAGCAGCCAGGGACCGAACTATGGCTACACCTTC.

DNA for the CDR3: TGTGCCAGCATCCCTATAGCGGGAGTAGGGGCCGAGCAGTACTTC. Encoded protein: CASIPIAGVGAEQYF. This chain connects TRBV5-8 to TRBJ2-7; 9 positions agree with TRBD2. The ends lost 6 bases at V and 6 bases at J; junction bases unmatched: 13. CDR3 length equals 15 residues. CDR1 and CDR2 from the germline V gene are SGHTS and YDEGEE. Combining the CDR3 with reference TRBV5-8 and TRBJ2-7 gives the whole variable domain EAGVTQSPTHLIKTRGQQATLRCSPISGHTSVYWYQQALGLGLQFLLWYDEGEERNRGNFPPRFSGRQFPNYSSELNVNALELEDSALYLCASIPIAGVGAEQYFGPGTRLTVT.

CDR3: CASSFTASGGANEQFF. In DNA form, the CDR3 reads TGTGCCAGCAGCTTCACAGCTAGCGGGGGGGCTAATGAGCAGTTCTTC. This chain links TRBV7-2 with TRBJ2-1; 12 nucleotides align to TRBD2. Trimming took 3 bases from V and 7 from J; bases not matched to a gene: 7. This CDR3 is 16 amino acids long. Germline V CDR1 and CDR2: SGHTA, FQGNSA.

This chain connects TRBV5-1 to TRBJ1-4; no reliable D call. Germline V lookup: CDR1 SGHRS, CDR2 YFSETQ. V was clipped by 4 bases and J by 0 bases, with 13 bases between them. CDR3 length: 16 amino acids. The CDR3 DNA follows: TGCGCCAGCAGCCCGACGGCGGTTACAACTAATGAAAAACTGTTTTTT. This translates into CASSPTAVTTNEKLFF.

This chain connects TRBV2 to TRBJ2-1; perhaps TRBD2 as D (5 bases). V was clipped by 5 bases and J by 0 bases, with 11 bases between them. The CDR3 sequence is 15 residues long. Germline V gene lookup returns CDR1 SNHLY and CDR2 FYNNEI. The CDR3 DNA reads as TGTGCCAGCAGTTACGACCGGGACTCCTACAATGAGCAGTTCTTC. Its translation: CASSYDRDSYNEQFF.